A selection of T cell receptor beta chains follows, all from one sample in a study of post-analysis software for immune sequencing data. TCRdb itself ran the PCR reads through MiXCR, one entry per CDR3 protein. This sample carries a few hundred thousand distinct CDR3 sequences, about 39% of them seen once, and the ten largest clones take less than 8%. The sample consisted of blood. The origin of the receptors is a girl aged 2-10 years with multiple sclerosis. The CDR3 runs from the conserved cysteine through the conserved F or W. D genes are given only for firm matches. Size is omitted from some rows. Given values are once, few, many or a class for expanded clones.

.	TRBV5-1	.	TRBJ1-2	TGCGCCAGCAGCCCAGCCCCCGTGGTAGCTAACTATGGCTACACCTTC	CASSPAPVVANYGYTF
.	TRBV10-3	.	TRBJ1-5	TGTGCCATCCCTTGGGGGTATCAGCCCCAGCATTTT	CAIPWGYQPQHF
.	TRBV9	TRBD2	TRBJ2-6	TGTGCCAGCAGCCCCACCGTGCGGGAGAAGTCTGGGGCCAACGCCCTGACTTTC	CASSPTVREKSGANALTF
.	TRBV7-2	TRBD1	TRBJ2-7	TGTGCCAGCAGCTCCGTTGACGGACAGGGCTTCTCCTACGAGCAGTACTTC	CASSSVDGQGFSYEQYF
.	TRBV10-3	.	TRBJ1-2	TGTGCCATCAGTGAAGTTTTAGGGGAGCATGGCTACACCTTC	CAISEVLGEHGYTF
many	TRBV7-2	TRBD2	TRBJ2-3	TGTGCCAGCAGCTTGGGACTAGCGGGGGGCACAGATACGCAGTATTTT	CASSLGLAGGTDTQYF
.	TRBV12-3/TRBV12-4	.	TRBJ2-5	TGTGCCAGCAGCACGGGGGTCTGGGAGACCCAGTACTTC	CASSTGVWETQYF
.	TRBV7-2	TRBD2	TRBJ2-7	TGTGCCAGCAGCTTAGCGGCTAGCGGCTACGAGCAGTACTTC	CASSLAASGYEQYF
.	TRBV5-1	.	TRBJ2-7	TGCGCCAGCAGCTTGCAGGGTACCTACAATGAGCAGTACTTC	CASSLQGTYNEQYF
few	TRBV2	TRBD2	TRBJ2-5	TGTGCCACCCTTCAGGGGACTAGCGGGATCCAAGAGACCCAGTACTTC	CATLQGTSGIQETQYF
few	TRBV18	.	TRBJ1-5	TGTGCCAGCTCACCAGAAGGGGCTAGCAATCAGCCCCAGCATTTT	CASSPEGASNQPQHF
few	TRBV15	.	TRBJ2-7	TGTGCCACCAGCAGAGCGAAGGGGTCCTACGAGCAGTACTTC	CATSRAKGSYEQYF
.	TRBV12-3/TRBV12-4	.	TRBJ2-3	TGTGCCAGCAGTTTAGAGAGGGGATGGGGCCGCACAGATACGCAGTATTTT	CASSLERGWGRTDTQYF
few	TRBV7-8	.	TRBJ1-2	TGTGCCAGCAGCATTCAAGGGTTGGGTACCTATGGCTACACCTTC	CASSIQGLGTYGYTF
.	TRBV6-1	.	TRBJ2-4	TGTGCCAGCAGTGACAGAAATCCGGGGCGAGACATTCAGTACTTC	CASSDRNPGRDIQYF
.	TRBV9	.	TRBJ1-1	TGTGCCAGCAGCGTCAGGACAGAGAACACTGAAGCTTTCTTT	CASSVRTENTEAFF
few	TRBV9	TRBD1	TRBJ2-1	TGTGCCAGCAGCGAGCCGGGACAGGCGACGCGGTCAGCTCACAATGAGCAGTTCTTC	CASSEPGQATRSAHNEQFF
few	TRBV28	.	TRBJ2-7	TGTGCCAGCAGTTTGAGCAGGGGAAACGAGCAGTACTTC	CASSLSRGNEQYF
.	TRBV13	TRBD2	TRBJ2-7	TGTGCCAGCAGTTCAACCGGGAGGGCCTACGAGCAGTACTTC	CASSSTGRAYEQYF
few	TRBV28	.	TRBJ2-5	TGTGCCAGCAGTTTTTCGCAAGACGGTAATGAGTACTTC	CASSFSQDGNEYF
.	TRBV12-3/TRBV12-4	.	TRBJ2-1	TGTGCCAGCAGCCAAGGGACTTTCGAGCAGTTCTTC	CASSQGTFEQFF
few	TRBV4-2	.	TRBJ2-7	TGTGCCAGCAGCCGAGATCCCCAGGGATCCTACGAGCAGTACTTC	CASSRDPQGSYEQYF
few	TRBV12-3/TRBV12-4	.	TRBJ1-5	TGTGCCAGCAGTCCGACTGATTGGCCCCAGCATTTT	CASSPTDWPQHF
.	TRBV28	TRBD1	TRBJ2-5	TGTGCCAGCATGCCCGGGACAGCACAAGAGACCCAGTACTTC	CASMPGTAQETQYF
once	TRBV5-1	TRBD2	TRBJ2-7	TGCGCCAGCAGCACAATACTAGCGGGGGGCCTCTCCTACGAGCAGTACTTC	CASSTILAGGLSYEQYF
few	TRBV5-5	TRBD1	TRBJ2-5	TGTGCCAGCAGCCTCACCGGGACAGGGCAAGAGACCCAGTACTTC	CASSLTGTGQETQYF
few	TRBV20-1	TRBD2	TRBJ2-7	TGCAGTGCTGTGACTAGCGGGAGGCGAGGCGAGCAGTACTTC	CSAVTSGRRGEQYF
few	TRBV29-1	.	TRBJ2-3	TGCAGCGTCGTTGAAGCCCGCGGGGCAGATACGCAGTATTTT	CSVVEARGADTQYF